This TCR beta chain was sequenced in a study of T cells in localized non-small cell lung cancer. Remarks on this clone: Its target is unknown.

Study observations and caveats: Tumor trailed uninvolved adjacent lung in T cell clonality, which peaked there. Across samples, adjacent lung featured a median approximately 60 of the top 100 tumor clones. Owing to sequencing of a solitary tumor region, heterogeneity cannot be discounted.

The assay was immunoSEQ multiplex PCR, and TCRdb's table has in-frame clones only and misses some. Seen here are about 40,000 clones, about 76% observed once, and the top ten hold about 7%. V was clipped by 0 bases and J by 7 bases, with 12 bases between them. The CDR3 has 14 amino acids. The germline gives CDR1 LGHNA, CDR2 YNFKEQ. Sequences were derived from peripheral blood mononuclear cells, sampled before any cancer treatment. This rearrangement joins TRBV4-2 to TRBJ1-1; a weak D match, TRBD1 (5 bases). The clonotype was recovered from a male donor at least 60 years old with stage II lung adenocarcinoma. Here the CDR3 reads CASSQDYRQGEAFF. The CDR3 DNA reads TGTGCCAGCAGCCAAGATTATAGGCAGGGTGAAGCTTTCTTT.